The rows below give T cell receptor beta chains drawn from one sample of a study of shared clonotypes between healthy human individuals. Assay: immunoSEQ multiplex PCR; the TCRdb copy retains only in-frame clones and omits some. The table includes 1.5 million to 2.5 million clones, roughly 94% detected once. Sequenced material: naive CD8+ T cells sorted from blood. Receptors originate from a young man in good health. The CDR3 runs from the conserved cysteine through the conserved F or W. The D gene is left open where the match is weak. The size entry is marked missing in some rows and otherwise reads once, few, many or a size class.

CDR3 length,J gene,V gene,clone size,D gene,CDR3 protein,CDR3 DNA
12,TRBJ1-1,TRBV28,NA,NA,CASSFAGTEAFF,TGTGCCAGCAGTTTCGCCGGAACTGAAGCTTTCTTT
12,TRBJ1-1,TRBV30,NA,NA,CAWSPLGTEAFF,TGTGCCTGGAGCCCGTTGGGCACTGAAGCTTTCTTT
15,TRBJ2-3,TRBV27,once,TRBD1,CASGARTGKTDTQYF,TGTGCCAGCGGTGCCCGGACAGGGAAAACAGATACGCAGTATTTT
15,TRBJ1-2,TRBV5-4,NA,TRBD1,CASSLSQGVGYGYTF,TGTGCCAGCAGCTTGTCTCAGGGGGTCGGTTATGGCTACACCTTC
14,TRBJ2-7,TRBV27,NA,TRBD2,CASASLAGGHEQYF,TGTGCCAGCGCTTCACTAGCGGGGGGGCACGAGCAGTACTTC
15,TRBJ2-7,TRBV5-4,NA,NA,CASSLAGQGNYEQYF,TGTGCCAGCAGCTTGGCCGGTCAGGGGAACTACGAGCAGTACTTC
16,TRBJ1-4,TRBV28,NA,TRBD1,CASSTPDGTDSEKLFF,TGTGCCAGCAGCACTCCCGACGGGACAGATTCTGAAAAACTGTTTTTT
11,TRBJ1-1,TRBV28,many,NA,CASSRQAEAFF,TGTGCCAGCAGTAGACAGGCTGAAGCTTTCTTT
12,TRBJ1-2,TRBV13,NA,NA,CASSMDLRGYTF,TGTGCCAGCAGCATGGACCTGCGGGGCTACACCTTC
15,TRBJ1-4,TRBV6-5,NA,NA,CASSSIQADYEKLFF,TGTGCCAGCAGTTCAATACAGGCGGATTATGAAAAACTGTTTTTT
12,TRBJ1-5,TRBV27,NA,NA,CASALVGQPQHF,TGTGCCAGCGCCTTGGTGGGTCAGCCCCAGCATTTT
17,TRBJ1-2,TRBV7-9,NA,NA,CASSPKGPTNKDYGYTF,TGTGCCAGCAGCCCTAAAGGGCCTACAAATAAAGACTATGGCTACACCTTC
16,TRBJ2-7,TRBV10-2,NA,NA,CATDRGDTLFSYEQYF,TGCGCCACCGACCGCGGGGACACCCTTTTTTCCTACGAGCAGTACTTC
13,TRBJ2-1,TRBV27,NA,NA,CASMNMAYNEQFF,TGTGCCAGCATGAACATGGCCTACAATGAGCAGTTCTTC
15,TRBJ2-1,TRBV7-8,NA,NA,CASSLDTPAYNEQFF,TGTGCCAGCAGCTTAGATACCCCGGCCTACAATGAGCAGTTCTTC
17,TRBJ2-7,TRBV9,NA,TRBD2,CASSLRRLAGATYEQYF,TGTGCCAGCAGCCTTAGGCGGCTAGCGGGGGCTACCTACGAGCAGTACTTC
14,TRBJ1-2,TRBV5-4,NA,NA,CASSPDTGIYGYTF,TGTGCCAGCAGCCCCGACACGGGGATCTATGGCTACACCTTC
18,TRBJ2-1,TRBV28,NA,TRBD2,CASSLSLEGLAAYNEQFF,TGTGCCAGCAGTTTATCCCTCGAAGGGCTAGCGGCCTACAATGAGCAGTTCTTC
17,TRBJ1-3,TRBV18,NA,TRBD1,CASSPEGAVLMGNTIYF,TGTGCCAGCTCACCAGAGGGGGCCGTCTTAATGGGAAACACCATATATTTT
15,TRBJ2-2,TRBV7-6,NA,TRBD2,CASSPLAENTGELFF,TGTGCCAGCAGCCCACTAGCGGAGAACACCGGGGAGCTGTTTTTT
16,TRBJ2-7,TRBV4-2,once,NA,CASSLILADSSYEQYF,TGTGCCAGCAGCCTCATTCTAGCGGACAGCTCCTACGAGCAGTACTTC
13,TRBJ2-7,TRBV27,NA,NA,CASSPPGSYEQYF,TGTGCCAGCAGTCCCCCCGGCTCCTACGAGCAGTACTTC
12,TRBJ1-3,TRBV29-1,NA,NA,CSAEAGANTIYF,TGCAGCGCCGAAGCGGGGGCGAACACCATATATTTT
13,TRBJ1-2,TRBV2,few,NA,CASSEAGAGGYTF,TGTGCCAGCAGTGAAGCAGGGGCCGGTGGCTACACCTTC
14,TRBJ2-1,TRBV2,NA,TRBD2,CASRIFGGANEQFF,TGTGCCAGCAGGATTTTCGGGGGGGCCAATGAGCAGTTCTTC
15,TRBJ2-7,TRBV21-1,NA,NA,CASSTRRSGSHEQYF,TGTGCCAGCAGCACCCGACGGAGCGGGAGCCACGAGCAGTACTTC
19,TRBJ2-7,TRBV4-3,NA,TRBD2,CASSQWRDQREEEGNEQYF,TGCGCCAGCAGCCAGTGGCGAGACCAGCGGGAGGAGGAGGGGAACGAGCAGTACTTC
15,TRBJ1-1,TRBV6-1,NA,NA,CASSEWGGGNTEAFF,TGTGCCAGCAGTGAATGGGGTGGGGGGAACACTGAAGCTTTCTTT
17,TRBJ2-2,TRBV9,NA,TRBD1,CASSVVSTGAVTGELFF,TGTGCCAGCAGCGTAGTATCCACAGGGGCGGTAACCGGGGAGCTGTTTTTT
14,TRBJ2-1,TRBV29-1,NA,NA,CSVDQGISYNEQFF,TGCAGCGTTGACCAGGGGATCTCCTACAATGAGCAGTTCTTC